The clone carrying this TCR beta chain was found many times. What it binds is not known. The CDR3 is made up of 15 amino acids. Germline V lookup: CDR1 KGHDR, CDR2 SFDVKD. With 2 bases removed from V and 5 bases from J, the gap between germline ends came to 14 bases. This sample was included in a study of T cells in Graves' hyperthyroidism and ophthalmopathy. The study's findings and limits: Blood shared most expanded thyroid clonotypes above 0.001.

Amplification of TCR beta CDR3 regions used RNA as the template. The HTBI primer set drove a first-round RT-PCR of the TCR CDR3. TCRdb fed the multiplex PCR reads into MiXCR, producing one record per CDR3 protein. The top ten hold 8% to 8.5% of the sample, which has around 540,000 distinct CDR3 sequences, just over 45% seen once. It was considered stable Graves' hyperthyroidism when ophthalmopathy did not progress within 18 months. This chain joins TRBV24-1 and TRBJ1-1; possible D gene TRBD1, 6 bases. Material: peripheral blood or thyroid tissue (not recorded which). This TCR came from a woman aged 18-29 years with Graves' hyperthyroidism. DNA of the CDR3: TGTGCCACCAGTGATTCCCGGGGGCTTTGGACTGAAGCTTTCTTT. Translated, it gives CATSDSRGLWTEAFF.